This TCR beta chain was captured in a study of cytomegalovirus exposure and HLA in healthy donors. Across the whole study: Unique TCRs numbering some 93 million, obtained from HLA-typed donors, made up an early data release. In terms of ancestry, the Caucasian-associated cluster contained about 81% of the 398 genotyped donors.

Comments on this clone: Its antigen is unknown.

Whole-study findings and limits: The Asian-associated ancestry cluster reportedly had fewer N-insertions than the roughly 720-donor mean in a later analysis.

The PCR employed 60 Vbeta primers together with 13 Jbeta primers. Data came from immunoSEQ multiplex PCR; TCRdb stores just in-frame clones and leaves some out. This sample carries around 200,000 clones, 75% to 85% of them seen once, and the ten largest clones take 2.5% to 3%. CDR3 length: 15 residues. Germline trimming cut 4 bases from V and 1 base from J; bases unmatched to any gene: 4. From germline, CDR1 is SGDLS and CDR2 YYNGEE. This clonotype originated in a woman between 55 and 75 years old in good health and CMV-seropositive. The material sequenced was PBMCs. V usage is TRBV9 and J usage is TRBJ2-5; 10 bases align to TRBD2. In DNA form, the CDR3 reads TGTGCCAGCAGCCCAGGACTAGCGGCCCAAGAGACCCAGTACTTC. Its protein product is CASSPGLAAQETQYF.